Each of the 10 T cell receptor beta chains below was sequenced from the same sample in a study of early T cells in non-severe SARS-CoV-2 infection. TCRdb analysed the 5' RACE reads with MiXCR anew, one entry per CDR3 protein. The sample shows about 80,000 distinct CDR3 sequences, 9% to 14% of them seen only once. Sequenced: whole blood. The receptors originated from an adult who was a healthcare worker with PCR-confirmed SARS-CoV-2 infection or an uninfected control (not recorded which).

This clonotype was counted at least ten times. This chain uses TRBV6-5 with TRBJ1-4; D ambiguous. The CDR3 sequence is 14 residues long. Between the trimmed V and J ends, which lost 6 bases and 2 bases, there was a span of 10 bases. The V gene's germline CDR1 is MNHEY and CDR2 SVGAGI. This CDR3 is CASSQSFTNEKLFF. CDR3 DNA: TGTGCCAGCAGCCAGTCTTTCACTAATGAAAAACTGTTTTTT.

This clonotype was seen repeatedly, ten times or more. The chain employs TRBV6-6 and TRBJ2-1; the D is unclear. In germline, CDR1 is MNHNY, CDR2 SVGAGI (reference sequence). V was pared by 0 bases and J by 8 bases, with 8 bases between. This CDR3 is 13 amino acids long. CDR3 sequence reads: CASSYSRVYEQFF. The CDR3 DNA is TGTGCCAGCAGTTACTCGAGAGTTTATGAGCAGTTCTTC.

This clonotype has just a few counts. The J gene is TRBJ1-1, the V gene TRBV18, with 11 bases that match TRBD1. The CDR3 is made up of 16 amino acids. V lost 3 bases, J lost 6 bases, and 9 bases stayed unmatched. Germline CDR1 reads KGHSH; CDR2 reads LQKENI. CDR3 nucleotide sequence: TGTGCCAGCTCACCTTTTGGACAGGGGGCGACCCCTGAAGCTTTCTTT. Its translation is CASSPFGQGATPEAFF.

V gene TRBV2 combines with J gene TRBJ1-2; 7 nucleotides line up with TRBD1. J was trimmed by 8 bases and V by 5 bases; bases with no gene match: 5. Germline V CDR1 and CDR2: SNHLY, FYNNEI. This CDR3 contains 12 residues. CDR3 protein: CASSSQGLGYTF. The CDR3 bases are TGTGCCAGCAGTTCACAGGGGTTAGGCTACACCTTC.

DNA of the CDR3: TGTGCCAGCAGTGCGGGGACTTCCCCTAGCAATGAGCAGTTCTTC. Its translation is CASSAGTSPSNEQFF. This chain connects TRBV6-5 to TRBJ2-1; TRBD2 might be the D (6 bases). CDR3 size: 15 residues. The V and J ends lost 5 bases and 6 bases respectively, with 17 bases between them. Germline values: CDR1 MNHEY, CDR2 SVGAGI.

The rearrangement uses TRBV28 and TRBJ2-1, with 10 bases that match TRBD2. This CDR3 contains 14 residues. Germline-derived CDR1 and CDR2 are MDHEN and SYDVKM. V lost 5 bases to trimming and J lost 5 bases; unmatched junction nucleotides: 3. This CDR3 is CASSPGLAHNEQFF. In DNA form, the CDR3 reads TGTGCCAGCAGTCCGGGACTAGCGCACAATGAGCAGTTCTTC.

The table lists this clonotype with many counts. One junction end does not reproduce the germline sequence, and a read error may be involved. The chain uses TRBV11-2 and TRBJ2-7; D uncertain. CDR3 length equals 12 residues. Germline lookup yields CDR1 SGHAT and CDR2 FQNNGV. CDR3 nucleotide sequence: TGTGCCAGCAGCTTAGAAAGGACGGCGGAAGACTTC. It specifies CASSLERTAEDF. The whole variable domain, remainder taken from reference TRBV11-2 and TRBJ2-7, is EAGVAQSPRYKIIEKRQSVAFWCNPISGHATLYWYQQILGQGPKLLIQFQNNGVVDDSQLPKDRFSAERLKGVDSTLKIQPAKLEDSAVYLCASSLERTAEDFGPGTRLTVT.

This clonotype was found a few times. The chain carries TRBV11-2 and TRBJ2-7, with D perhaps TRBD2 (6 bases). The V gene's germline CDR1 is SGHAT and CDR2 FQNNGV. V lost 1 base to trimming and J lost 5 bases, with 12 bases between them. The CDR3 spans 14 residues. The CDR3 bases are TGTGCCAGCAGCTTAGGAGCTAGCGACCACGAGCAGTACTTC. Its protein is CASSLGASDHEQYF.

J is TRBJ2-2 and V is TRBV11-2; 7 bases line up with TRBD2. Germline V gene lookup returns CDR1 SGHAT and CDR2 FQNNGV. The CDR3 consists of 15 residues. CDR3 loop: CALSGAGRDTGELFF. DNA for the CDR3: TGTGCTCTCTCGGGAGCGGGGCGAGACACCGGGGAGCTGTTTTTT.

This clonotype was counted a few times. CDR3 protein: CASSLDAREKYNEQFF. CDR3 nucleotide sequence: TGCGCCAGCAGCTTGGATGCGCGGGAAAAATACAATGAGCAGTTCTTC. The chain carries TRBV5-1 and TRBJ2-1, with TRBD2 as a possible D gene (6 bases). The V and J ends lost 0 bases and 4 bases respectively, with 14 bases between them. The CDR3 is 16 residues long. Germline assignment: CDR1 SGHRS and CDR2 YFSETQ.